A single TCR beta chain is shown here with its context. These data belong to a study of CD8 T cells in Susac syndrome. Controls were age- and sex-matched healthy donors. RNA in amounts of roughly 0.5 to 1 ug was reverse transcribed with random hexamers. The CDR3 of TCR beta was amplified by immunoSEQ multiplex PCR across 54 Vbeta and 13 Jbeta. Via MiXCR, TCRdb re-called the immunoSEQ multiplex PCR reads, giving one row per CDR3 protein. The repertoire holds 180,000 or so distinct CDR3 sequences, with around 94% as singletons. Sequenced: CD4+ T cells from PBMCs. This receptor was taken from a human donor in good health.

The CDR3 DNA follows: TGCAGTGCGTCTCCGGGGGCGGCTAATGAAAAACTGTTTTTT. The encoded protein is CSASPGAANEKLFF. The chain recombines TRBV20-1 with TRBJ1-4; the D gene is possibly TRBD1 (6 bases). The CDR3 runs 14 residues. The V and J ends lost 6 bases and 3 bases respectively, with 14 bases between them. The germline V gene has CDR1 DFQATT and CDR2 SNEGSKA (reference sequence).